The 15 T cell receptor beta chains below come from one sample, sequenced in a study of blood T cell repertoires in COVID-19. Assay: immunoSEQ multiplex PCR; the TCRdb copy retains only in-frame clones and omits some. The table has approximately 150,000 clones, around 82% seen once. Sequencing input: peripheral blood. These receptors all stem from a man aged 55 to 70 with acute or convalescent COVID-19.

The chain joins TRBV6-6 to TRBJ1-2; TRBD1 might be the D (5 bases). This CDR3 has 11 amino acids. The V gene lost 8 bases and the J gene lost 6 bases, with 10 bases spanning the gap. Germline V lookup: CDR1 MNHNY, CDR2 SVGAGI (reference sequence). CDR3 loop: CASRPTDGYTF. The CDR3 DNA follows: TGTGCCAGCCGGCCGACAGATGGCTACACCTTC.

V is TRBV19 and J is TRBJ2-6; a weak D match, TRBD1 (6 bases). CDR3 length equals 14 residues. Trimming pared 7 bases from V and 2 bases from J, leaving 9 bases between. Germline lookup yields CDR1 LNHDA and CDR2 SQIVND (reference sequence). DNA of the CDR3: TGTGCCAGTACCCAGGGGCCTGGGGCCAACGTCCTGACTTTC. Protein product: CASTQGPGANVLTF.

This rearrangement joins TRBV24-1 to TRBJ2-3, with D maybe TRBD2 (6 bases). The CDR3 runs 14 residues. Germline assignment: CDR1 KGHDR and CDR2 SFDVKD. Trimming left V 4 bases short and J 1 base short, with 8 bases between. CDR3 sequence: CATSDPSGTDTQYF. In DNA form, the CDR3 reads TGTGCCACCAGTGACCCTAGCGGCACAGATACGCAGTATTTT.

The genes are TRBV6-1 and TRBJ2-3; 8 nucleotides align to TRBD2. CDR1 and CDR2 (germline): MNHNS, SASEGT. The CDR3 has 15 amino acids. The V and J ends lost 2 bases and 5 bases, in that order; junction bases with no gene match: 6. DNA for the CDR3: TGTGCCAGCAGTGAATTGGGACTAGTGATAGATACGCAGTATTTT. Translating it yields CASSELGLVIDTQYF.

The chain is built from TRBV19 and TRBJ1-5, with 10 bases matching TRBD1. With 6 bases clipped from V and 7 bases from J, the junction kept 9 bases outside the gene matches. CDR3 size: 15 residues. Germline V gene sequence: CDR1 LNHDA, CDR2 SQIVND (reference sequence). CDR3 protein: CASRSDRGPWQPQHF. The DNA of the CDR3 is TGTGCCAGTAGAAGTGACAGGGGGCCTTGGCAGCCCCAGCATTTT. The whole variable domain, filled in from reference TRBV19 and TRBJ1-5, reads DGGITQSPKYLFRKEGQNVTLSCEQNLNHDAMYWYRQDPGQGLRLIYYSQIVNDFQKGDIAEGYSVSREKKESFPLTVTSAQKNPTAFYLCASRSDRGPWQPQHFGDGTRLSIL.

This clone has only a few counts. The rearrangement uses TRBV7-6 and TRBJ1-1; D remains ambiguous. The CDR3 runs 15 residues. Germline-derived CDR1 and CDR2 are SGHVS and FNYEAQ. V lost 1 base and J lost 3, with 12 bases in between. The chain's CDR3 is CASSLVPGFDTEAFF. CDR3 DNA sequence: TGTGCCAGCAGCTTAGTTCCGGGGTTCGACACTGAAGCTTTCTTT.

A remark on this clone: A much larger clone differs by one base, so this may be a read error. The gene calls are TRBV3-1 (or the pseudogene TRBV3-2) and TRBJ2-7, with unresolved D. CDR3 length: 12 amino acids. Trimming shortened V by 4 bases and J by 1 base, and 5 bases separated the two germline ends. CDR1 and CDR2 from the germline V gene are LGHDT and YNNKEL (reference sequence). Here the CDR3 DNA reads TGTGCCAGCAGCCCCGGTTCCTACGAGCAGTACTTC. It is translated as CASSPGSYEQYF.

The rearrangement uses TRBV19 and TRBJ2-3; TRBD1 aligns across 7 bases. Losses at the gene ends were 0 bases for V and 5 bases for J; bases not matched to a gene: 5. Germline V lookup: CDR1 LNHDA, CDR2 SQIVND (reference sequence). This CDR3 is built from 15 residues. Written as DNA, the CDR3 is TGTGCCAGTAGTATAGAGAGGGGGCAAGGAGATACGCAGTATTTT. Translating gives CASSIERGQGDTQYF.

The chain has TRBV5-6 and TRBJ2-7, with a possible D match to TRBD1 (6 bases). CDR3 size: 14 residues. The V and J ends lost 4 bases and 2 bases respectively, with 13 bases between them. Germline-derived CDR1 and CDR2 are SGHDT and YYEEEE. CDR3 bases: TGTGCCAGCAGCAAGCGACAGGACCCCTACGAGCAGTACTTC. It codes for CASSKRQDPYEQYF.

This clone was detected many times. The chain uses TRBV3-1 (or the pseudogene TRBV3-2) and TRBJ1-4, with 8 bases aligning to TRBD1. CDR1 and CDR2 (germline): LGHDT, YNNKEL (reference sequence). The CDR3 loop spans 14 amino acids. The V segment lost 4 bases and the J segment 8 bases; nucleotides outside the gene matches: 6. CDR3: CASSRGQGGEKLFF. Written as DNA, the CDR3 is TGTGCCAGCAGCCGAGGACAGGGTGGAGAAAAACTGTTTTTT.

V gene TRBV19 combines with J gene TRBJ1-2; tentatively, D is TRBD1 (6 bases). V shed 3 bases and J shed 2 bases, with 10 bases lying between them. The CDR3 totals 14 residues. Germline lookup yields CDR1 LNHDA and CDR2 SQIVND (reference sequence). CDR3 sequence: CASSINRANYGYTF. The CDR3 coding sequence is TGTGCCAGTAGTATCAACAGGGCCAACTATGGCTACACCTTC.

The V and J genes are TRBV5-6 and TRBJ2-1; the D is unclear. Per germline, CDR1 SGHDT and CDR2 YYEEEE. The CDR3 is 13 residues long. Trimming left V 1 base short and J 5 bases short, with 7 bases between. CDR3 protein: CASSLTANNEQFF. In DNA form, the CDR3 reads TGTGCCAGCAGCTTGACAGCCAACAATGAGCAGTTCTTC.

The J gene is TRBJ1-2, the V gene TRBV5-5, with a possible D match to TRBD1 (5 bases). This CDR3 comprises 15 residues. Germline V gives CDR1 SGHKS, CDR2 YYEKEE (reference sequence). Between the trimmed V and J ends, which lost 2 bases and 5 bases, there was a span of 16 bases. The DNA of the CDR3 is TGTGCCAGCAGCTTTTCGTCAGGGAACACGTATGGCTACACCTTC. This gives the protein CASSFSSGNTYGYTF. Filled out from reference TRBV5-5 and TRBJ1-2, the complete variable domain reads DAGVTQSPTHLIKTRGQQVTLRCSPISGHKSVSWYQQVLGQGPQFIFQYYEKEERGRGNFPDRFSARQFPNYSSELNVNALLLGDSALYLCASSFSSGNTYGYTFGSGTRLTVV.

V and J are TRBV5-1 and TRBJ2-5, with D possibly being TRBD1 (6 bases). V was trimmed by 2 bases and J by 1 base, leaving 9 bases between them. This CDR3 has 14 residues. In germline, CDR1 is SGHRS, CDR2 YFSETQ. This CDR3 is CASSLQGFQETQYF. CDR3 DNA sequence: TGCGCCAGCAGCTTACAGGGATTCCAAGAGACCCAGTACTTC.

The chain carries TRBV2 and TRBJ1-2; 7 nucleotides align to TRBD1. The V gene's germline CDR1 is SNHLY and CDR2 FYNNEI. The junction had 4 bases not matched to a gene; V was cut back by 3 bases and J by 0 bases. The CDR3 covers 15 residues. The CDR3 protein is CASSDQGVANYGYTF. CDR3 coding DNA: TGTGCCAGCAGTGATCAGGGGGTAGCTAACTATGGCTACACCTTC. The full variable domain, with the rest looked up from reference TRBV2 and TRBJ1-2, is EPEVTQTPSHQVTQMGQEVILRCVPISNHLYFYWYRQILGQKVEFLVSFYNNEISEKSEIFDDQFSVERPDGSNFTLKIRSTKLEDSAMYFCASSDQGVANYGYTFGSGTRLTVV.